The TCR beta chain under discussion was sequenced for a study of glioma-infiltrating T cells after dendritic cell vaccination. Trimming removed 5 bases at V and 0 bases at J, with 8 bases between. The CDR3 has 13 amino acids. CDR1 is SGHVS, CDR2 FNYEAQ, per germline. Using immunoSEQ multiplex PCR, the repertoire was profiled, and TCRdb retains in-frame clones only, with some absent. The sample has approximately 92,000 clones, approximately 84% seen once. The time point is: after dendritic cell vaccination, including at tumor progression/relapse. Before vaccination, two weeks after the third vaccination, and at progression, PBMC were collected.

V gene TRBV7-6 combines with J gene TRBJ2-7; D is unresolved. Source: blood, taken after dendritic cell vaccination. This TCR derives from a human donor with glioblastoma. CDR3 nucleotides: TGTGCCAGCAGCCCGGGTACCTCCTACGAGCAGTACTTC. Residues: CASSPGTSYEQYF.